The 15 T cell receptor beta chains given below trace back to one sample, sequenced in a study of shared clonotypes between healthy human individuals. Produced via immunoSEQ multiplex PCR; TCRdb's table is partial and in-frame only. The sample has about 2 million clones, about 94% seen once. The naive CD8 fraction comprised CD45RO-negative cells positively selected for CCR7 and excluded terminally differentiated effector memory CD45RA+ cells. Sequenced sample: naive CD8+ T cells sorted from blood. Receptors were obtained from a man younger than 35 in good health.

Note on this clone: Other DNA sequences in the same sample also yield this CDR3. This chain joins TRBV7-9 and TRBJ1-1, with D possibly TRBD1 on 5 matching bases. Trimming removed 7 bases from V and 8 bases from J, with 17 bases in between. CDR3 length equals 13 residues. Germline-derived CDR1 and CDR2 are SEHNR and FQNEAQ (reference sequence). The CDR3 spells CASTPQGGAEAFF. CDR3 DNA: TGTGCCAGCACCCCGCAGGGCGGGGCCGAAGCTTTCTTT. Full variable domain (missing parts from reference TRBV7-9 and TRBJ1-1): DTGVSQNPRHKITKRGQNVTFRCDPISEHNRLYWYRQTLGQGPEFLTYFQNEAQLEKSRLLSDRFSAERPKGSFSTLEIQRTEQGDSAMYLCASTPQGGAEAFFGQGTRLTVV.

The V and J genes are TRBV7-9 and TRBJ2-3; TRBD2 agrees at 11 bases. Germline values: CDR1 SEHNR, CDR2 FQNEAQ (reference sequence). After removal of 0 bases from V and 0 bases from J, the junction contained 5 bases not matched to a gene. This CDR3 contains 18 residues. The CDR3 region is CASSLALAGGLSTDTQYF. For the CDR3, the DNA is TGTGCCAGCAGCTTAGCCCTAGCGGGGGGACTAAGCACAGATACGCAGTATTTT.

The chain carries TRBV21-1 and TRBJ1-5; no check of the table's D call, TRBD1, against the DNA was made. TRBV21-1 is designated a pseudogene. The CDR3 is made up of 16 amino acids. The CDR3 sequence: CASTNRGQGGNQPQHF. CDR3 coding DNA: TGTGCCAGCACCAATCGTGGACAGGGTGGTAATCAGCCCCAGCATTTT.

As to this clone: Additional DNA sequences in this sample encode the identical CDR3. This sequence joins TRBV6-1 and TRBJ2-3; D ambiguous. Germline CDR1 reads MNHNS; CDR2 reads SASEGT. V gave up 0 bases and J gave up 1 base, with 2 bases separating them. The CDR3 has 13 amino acids. The CDR3 is CASSEAGTDTQYF. The CDR3 DNA is TGTGCCAGCAGTGAAGCGGGCACAGATACGCAGTATTTT.

The chain links TRBV9 to TRBJ2-7; tentative D call: TRBD2 (6 bases). From germline, CDR1 is SGDLS and CDR2 YYNGEE. Trimming removed 0 bases from V and 3 bases from J, with 13 bases in between. The CDR3 runs 15 residues. CDR3 amino acids: CASSVEASEGYEQYF. CDR3 sequence (DNA): TGTGCCAGCAGCGTAGAGGCTAGCGAGGGCTACGAGCAGTACTTC.

The chain carries TRBV29-1 and TRBJ1-2; D call uncertain. The germline V gene has CDR1 SQVTM and CDR2 ANQGSEA. This CDR3 is built from 12 residues. V was shortened by 5 bases and J by 2 bases, with 9 bases between the two germline ends. The CDR3 sequence: CSVPEANYGYTF. For the CDR3, the DNA is TGCAGCGTTCCTGAAGCGAACTATGGCTACACCTTC.

The gene calls are TRBV30 and TRBJ2-7, with D perhaps TRBD2 (7 bases). Germline V gives CDR1 GTSNPN, CDR2 SVGIG (reference sequence). CDR3 length: 15 residues. V lost 0 bases, J lost 2 bases, and 14 bases lay in between. In DNA, the CDR3 is TGTGCCTGGAGTGTGGGGGGGGCCAGGACCTACGAGCAGTACTTC. As protein: CAWSVGGARTYEQYF.

The chain employs TRBV27 and TRBJ2-2; tentative D call: TRBD1 (7 bases). V lost 2 bases and J lost 7, with 8 bases in between. Germline CDR1 MNHEY, CDR2 SMNVEV (reference sequence). This CDR3 is 13 amino acids long. This CDR3 reads CASSLQGGGELFF. CDR3 DNA sequence: TGTGCCAGCAGTTTACAGGGGGGCGGGGAGCTGTTTTTT.

This clone has more than one count but fewer than ten. This chain uses TRBV30 with TRBJ1-5; D unclear. This CDR3 has 14 amino acids. V lost 4 bases and J lost 5, with 15 bases in between. Germline loops: CDR1 GTSNPN, CDR2 SVGIG (reference sequence). The CDR3 region has the DNA TGTGCCTGGACTGATGGAACGACTCATCAGCCCCAGCATTTT. This translates into CAWTDGTTHQPQHF.

The chain couples TRBV27 to TRBJ2-7; D possibly uses TRBD1 or TRBD2 (5 bases each). Germline V gene lookup returns CDR1 MNHEY and CDR2 SMNVEV (reference sequence). The CDR3 sequence is 13 residues long. With 2 bases removed from V and 5 bases from J, the gap between germline ends came to 10 bases. CDR3 region: CASSLRGPHEQYF. CDR3 nucleotides: TGTGCCAGCAGTTTACGGGGACCCCACGAGCAGTACTTC.

V usage is TRBV5-6 and J usage is TRBJ1-2; D gene uncertain. Germline loops: CDR1 SGHDT, CDR2 YYEEEE. Trimming cost V 4 bases and J 4 bases, with 11 bases left between them. The CDR3 consists of 13 residues. The DNA for the CDR3 is TGTGCCAGCAGCCCTGGGAAGACCTATGGCTACACCTTC. Translated: CASSPGKTYGYTF.

This clone was detected only a few times. Other DNA sequences of this sample code for an identical CDR3. V gene TRBV4-3 combines with J gene TRBJ2-1; TRBD2 matches at 9 bases. Unmatched junction bases numbered 0, after V lost 0 bases and J lost 3 bases. From germline, CDR1 is LGHNA and CDR2 YSLEER. The CDR3 spans 15 residues. CDR3 coding DNA: TGCGCCAGCAGCCAAGAACTAGCGGGCTACAATGAGCAGTTCTTC. Its protein is CASSQELAGYNEQFF.

The rearrangement uses TRBV19 and TRBJ1-5, with D perhaps matching TRBD1 (6 bases). This CDR3 comprises 15 residues. CDR1 and CDR2 (germline): LNHDA, SQIVND (reference sequence). The V gene lost 10 bases and the J gene lost 3 bases, with 19 bases spanning the gap. This CDR3 reads CATSPDGTLNQPQHF. As DNA, the CDR3 is TGTGCCACTAGCCCAGACGGGACACTCAATCAGCCCCAGCATTTT.

The chain has TRBV27 and TRBJ1-1; the D gene is possibly TRBD1 (5 bases). This CDR3 region has 15 residues. CDR1 MNHEY and CDR2 SMNVEV come from the germline V gene (reference sequence). V lost 11 bases to trimming and J lost 3 bases, with 22 bases between them. CDR3 loop: CAGSRTQRDYTEAFF. The CDR3, as DNA: TGTGCCGGTTCGCGAACTCAGAGGGACTACACTGAAGCTTTCTTT.

This clone was counted once. CDR3 sequence reads: CASSLSRGETFYGYTF. For the CDR3, the DNA is TGTGCCAGCAGTTTATCAAGGGGGGAGACCTTCTATGGCTACACCTTC. This chain links TRBV27 with TRBJ1-2; D is possibly TRBD1 (6 bases). Germline loops: CDR1 MNHEY, CDR2 SMNVEV (reference sequence). Trimming removed 0 bases at V and 4 bases at J, with 15 bases between. The CDR3 has 16 amino acids.